This is a list of T cell receptor beta chains from one sample in a study of long-term antiretroviral therapy in people with HIV. Profiled with immunoSEQ multiplex PCR; TCRdb holds only in-frame clones, not every one. The profile shows 30,000 to 50,000 clones, around 83% of them singletons. Here the sequenced sample was unsorted PBMCs, taken 3.1 years after starting antiretroviral therapy. The receptors shown here come from a woman between 45 and 65 years old with HIV. Both conserved end residues are part of each CDR3. Fields, in order: D gene, J gene, V gene, clone size, CDR3 protein, CDR3 DNA. The D gene is left open where the match is weak. Rows give clone size only sometimes, using once, few, many, or a class for an expanded clone.

NA TRBJ2-5 TRBV7-9 NA CASSRDGLGETQYF TGTGCCAGCAGCCGGGACGGACTGGGAGAGACCCAGTACTTC
NA TRBJ1-5 TRBV30 NA CAWSVVGSGSGQPQHF TGTGCCTGGAGTGTAGTAGGGTCGGGTTCCGGTCAGCCCCAGCATTTT
NA TRBJ1-5 TRBV5-4 once CASSSMGSNQPQHF TGTGCCAGCAGCTCCATGGGTAGCAATCAGCCCCAGCATTTT
TRBD1 TRBJ2-2 TRBV28 few CASSSTNTGTANSGELFF TGTGCCAGCAGTTCCACGAATACCGGGACAGCCAACTCCGGGGAGCTGTTTTTT
TRBD1 TRBJ2-3 TRBV6-6 once CASSYRGRNTDTQYF TGTGCCAGCAGTTACAGGGGGCGGAACACAGATACGCAGTATTTT
NA TRBJ2-1 TRBV5-1 NA CASSLEVWGGEQFF TGCGCCAGCAGCTTGGAGGTTTGGGGAGGTGAGCAGTTCTTC
NA TRBJ2-5 TRBV9 NA CASSVAPANQETQYF TGTGCCAGCAGCGTAGCCCCCGCCAACCAAGAGACCCAGTACTTC
NA TRBJ1-1 TRBV11-2 once CASSSATGNTEAFF TGTGCCAGCAGCTCCGCGACAGGGAACACTGAAGCTTTCTTT
TRBD2 TRBJ2-3 TRBV6-4 NA CASSDRGTSGNTQYF TGTGCCAGCAGTGACAGGGGGACTAGCGGAAATACGCAGTATTTT
NA TRBJ2-2 TRBV6-5 NA CASSQGGELFF TGTGCCAGCAGCCAAGGAGGGGAGCTGTTTTTT
NA TRBJ1-1 TRBV7-2 NA CASSPGLTTEAFF TGTGCCAGCAGCCCAGGGCTCACCACTGAAGCTTTCTTT
NA TRBJ2-5 TRBV6-1 NA CASSFHGQTQETQYF TGTGCCAGCAGTTTTCACGGACAGACCCAAGAGACCCAGTACTTC
TRBD2 TRBJ2-7 TRBV4-3 NA CASSQDLTGGLLDYEQYF TGCGCCAGCAGCCAAGATCTCACCGGGGGACTACTGGATTACGAGCAGTACTTC
TRBD2 TRBJ2-5 TRBV10-1 NA CASSESNKRGGSETQYF TGCGCCAGCAGTGAGTCGAACAAGCGGGGGGGCTCGGAGACCCAGTACTTC
NA TRBJ1-2 TRBV6-4 NA CASSPELATHFYGYTF TGTGCCAGCAGTCCCGAGCTAGCAACCCACTTCTATGGCTACACCTTC
NA TRBJ2-5 TRBV5-6 NA CASSSGMRRKETQYF TGTGCCAGCAGTTCCGGCATGAGGAGGAAAGAGACCCAGTACTTC
NA TRBJ2-5 TRBV5-1 NA CASSPLSPQETQYF TGCGCCAGCAGCCCCCTTAGCCCACAAGAGACCCAGTACTTC
NA TRBJ1-6 TRBV5-6 NA CASSGAGYNSPLHF TGTGCCAGCAGCGGGGCAGGGTATAATTCACCCCTCCACTTT
TRBD2 TRBJ2-3 TRBV6-4 NA CASSHNGGGASDTQYF TGTGCCAGCAGTCATAACGGCGGGGGGGCCTCAGATACGCAGTATTTT
TRBD1 TRBJ2-3 TRBV10-2 NA CASSEEDWARGRRDTQYF TGCGCCAGCAGTGAGGAGGACTGGGCCAGGGGGCGGAGAGATACGCAGTATTTT
NA TRBJ1-6 TRBV7-9 NA CASSPTSGVPLHF TGTGCCAGCAGCCCGACCAGCGGGGTTCCCCTCCACTTT
NA TRBJ2-5 TRBV7-2 NA CASSLISGVQETQYF TGTGCCAGCAGCTTAATTTCCGGAGTCCAAGAGACCCAGTACTTC
TRBD1 TRBJ2-2 TRBV29-1 NA CSAAGRDRGMWDTGELFF TGCAGCGCTGCGGGGCGGGACAGGGGGATGTGGGACACCGGGGAGCTGTTTTTT
NA TRBJ1-2 TRBV5-5 NA CASSSLGEELNYGYTF TGTGCCAGCAGCTCACTGGGGGAAGAGCTTAACTATGGCTACACCTTC
NA TRBJ2-6 TRBV7-9 NA CASSWASGANVLTF TGTGCCAGCAGCTGGGCCTCTGGGGCCAACGTCCTGACTTTC
NA TRBJ1-2 TRBV5-6 NA CASSLAWKNYGYTF TGTGCCAGCAGCTTGGCCTGGAAAAACTATGGCTACACCTTC
NA TRBJ1-2 TRBV19 NA CASTLGRTDHVLGYGYTF TGTGCCAGTACCCTAGGGCGGACAGATCACGTCTTGGGATATGGCTACACCTTC
NA TRBJ1-1 TRBV18 NA CASSASGGSNTEAFF TGTGCCAGCTCCGCTAGCGGGGGTTCTAACACTGAAGCTTTCTTT
TRBD1 TRBJ2-7 TRBV27 NA CASSSPDRGGYEQYF TGTGCCAGCAGTTCCCCGGACAGGGGAGGTTACGAGCAGTACTTC
TRBD1 TRBJ2-7 TRBV5-1 NA CASSVRQGYHEQYF TGCGCCAGCAGCGTAAGACAGGGGTACCACGAGCAGTACTTC
NA TRBJ1-2 TRBV5-6 NA CASSLRGLKWGYTF TGTGCCAGCAGCCTAAGGGGACTGAAATGGGGCTACACCTTC
NA TRBJ2-4 TRBV10-3 NA CAISESGQGNIQYF TGTGCCATCAGTGAGTCCGGGCAGGGCAACATTCAGTACTTC
NA TRBJ1-1 TRBV5-1 NA CASSLGPGTEAFF TGCGCCAGCAGCTTGGGCCCAGGAACTGAAGCTTTCTTT
NA TRBJ1-5 TRBV2 NA CASSVDWQGNNQPQHF TGTGCCAGCAGTGTTGATTGGCAGGGGAACAATCAGCCCCAGCATTTT
TRBD1 TRBJ2-5 TRBV6-5 NA CASSYSQGAGETQYF TGTGCCAGCAGTTACTCACAGGGGGCGGGGGAGACCCAGTACTTC
NA TRBJ1-6 TRBV4-3 once CASSQTTRGASPLHF TGCGCCAGCAGCCAAACAACCAGGGGCGCCTCACCCCTCCACTTT
NA TRBJ1-6 TRBV27 NA CASSGSNSPLHF TGTGCCAGCAGCGGTTCCAATTCACCCCTCCACTTT
NA TRBJ1-2 TRBV29-1 NA CSVEEYSGFAGYTF TGCAGCGTTGAAGAATATTCAGGGTTCGCTGGCTACACCTTC
NA TRBJ1-4 TRBV7-8 NA CASSLDLVRGNEKLFF TGTGCCAGCAGCTTAGATCTGGTCAGGGGCAATGAAAAACTGTTTTTT
TRBD1 TRBJ1-5 TRBV6-1 NA CASSVSRDRVVQPQHF TGTGCCAGCAGTGTCAGCCGGGACAGGGTAGTTCAGCCCCAGCATTTT
NA TRBJ2-5 TRBV30 NA CAWRAGVETQYF TGTGCCTGGAGAGCAGGGGTAGAGACCCAGTACTTC
NA TRBJ1-3 TRBV28 NA CASGRGGAGNTIYF TGTGCCAGCGGAAGGGGAGGCGCTGGAAACACCATATATTTT
TRBD1 TRBJ2-7 TRBV11-1 NA CASSYRTGPYEQYF TGTGCCAGCAGCTACCGGACAGGCCCCTACGAGCAGTACTTC
NA TRBJ2-1 TRBV6-1 NA CASSESGLTYNEQFF TGTGCCAGCAGCGAAAGCGGGTTGACCTACAATGAGCAGTTCTTC